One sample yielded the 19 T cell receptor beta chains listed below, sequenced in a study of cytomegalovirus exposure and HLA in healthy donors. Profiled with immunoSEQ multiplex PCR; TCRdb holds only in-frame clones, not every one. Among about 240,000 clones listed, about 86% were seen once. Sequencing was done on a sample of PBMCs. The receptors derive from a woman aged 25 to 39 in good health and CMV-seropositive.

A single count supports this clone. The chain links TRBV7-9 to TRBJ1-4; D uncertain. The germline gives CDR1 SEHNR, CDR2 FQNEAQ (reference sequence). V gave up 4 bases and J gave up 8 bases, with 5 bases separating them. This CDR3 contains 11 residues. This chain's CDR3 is CASSSFEKLFF. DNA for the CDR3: TGTGCCAGCAGCTCGTTCGAAAAACTGTTTTTT. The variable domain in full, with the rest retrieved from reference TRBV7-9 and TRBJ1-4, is DTGVSQNPRHKITKRGQNVTFRCDPISEHNRLYWYRQTLGQGPEFLTYFQNEAQLEKSRLLSDRFSAERPKGSFSTLEIQRTEQGDSAMYLCASSSFEKLFFGSGTQLSVL.

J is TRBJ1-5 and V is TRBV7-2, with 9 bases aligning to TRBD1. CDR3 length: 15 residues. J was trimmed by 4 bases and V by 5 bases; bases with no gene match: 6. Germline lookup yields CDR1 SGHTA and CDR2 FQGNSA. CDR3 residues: CASSNIGTGNQPQHF. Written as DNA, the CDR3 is TGTGCCAGCAGCAATATCGGGACAGGGAATCAGCCCCAGCATTTT.

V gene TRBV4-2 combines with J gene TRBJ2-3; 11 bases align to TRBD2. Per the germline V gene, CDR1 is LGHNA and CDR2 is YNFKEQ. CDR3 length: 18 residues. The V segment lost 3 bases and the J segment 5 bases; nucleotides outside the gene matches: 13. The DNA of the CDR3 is TGTGCCAGCAGCCACCTCATTAGCGGGAGGGCCGGTGGAGATACGCAGTATTTT. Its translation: CASSHLISGRAGGDTQYF.

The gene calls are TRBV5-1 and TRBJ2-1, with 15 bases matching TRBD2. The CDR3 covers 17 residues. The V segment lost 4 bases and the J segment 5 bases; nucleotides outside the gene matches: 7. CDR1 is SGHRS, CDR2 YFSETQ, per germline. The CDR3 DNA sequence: TGCGCCAGCAGCCAGGGACTAGCGGGAGGAAGGAACAATGAGCAGTTCTTC. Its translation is CASSQGLAGGRNNEQFF.

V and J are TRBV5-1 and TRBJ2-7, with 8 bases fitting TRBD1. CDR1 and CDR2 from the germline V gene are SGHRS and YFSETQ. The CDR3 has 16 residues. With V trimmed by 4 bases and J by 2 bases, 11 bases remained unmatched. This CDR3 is CASSTGLDRVTYEQYF. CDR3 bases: TGCGCCAGCAGCACGGGATTGGACAGGGTAACCTACGAGCAGTACTTC.

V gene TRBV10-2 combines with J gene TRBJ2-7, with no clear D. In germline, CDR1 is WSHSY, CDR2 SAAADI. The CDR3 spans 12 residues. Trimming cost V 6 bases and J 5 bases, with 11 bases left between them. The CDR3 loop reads CASSRVPDEQYF. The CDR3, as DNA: TGCGCCAGCAGCCGTGTGCCGGACGAGCAGTACTTC.

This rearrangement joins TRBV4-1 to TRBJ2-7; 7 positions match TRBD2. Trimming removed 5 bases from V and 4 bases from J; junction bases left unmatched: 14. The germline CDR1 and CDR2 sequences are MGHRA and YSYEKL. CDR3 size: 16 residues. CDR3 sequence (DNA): TGCGCCAGCAGCGAACTCCCGGGGAGCGGGGAGTACGAGCAGTACTTC. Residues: CASSELPGSGEYEQYF.

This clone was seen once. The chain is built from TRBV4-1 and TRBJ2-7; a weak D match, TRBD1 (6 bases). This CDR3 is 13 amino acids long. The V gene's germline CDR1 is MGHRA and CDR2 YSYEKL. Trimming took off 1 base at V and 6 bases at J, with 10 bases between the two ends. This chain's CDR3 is CASSQAGTPEQYF. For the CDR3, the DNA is TGCGCCAGCAGCCAAGCCGGGACACCCGAGCAGTACTTC.

The CDR3 region is CASSATSEAYEQYF. CDR3 coding DNA: TGTGCCAGCAGCGCGACTAGCGAGGCCTACGAGCAGTACTTC. The chain joins TRBV9 to TRBJ2-7; 8 nucleotides agree with TRBD2. The V gene end was trimmed by 3 bases and the J gene end by 2 bases; junction bases not matched to a gene: 4. This CDR3 contains 14 residues. Germline CDR1 and CDR2: SGDLS and YYNGEE.

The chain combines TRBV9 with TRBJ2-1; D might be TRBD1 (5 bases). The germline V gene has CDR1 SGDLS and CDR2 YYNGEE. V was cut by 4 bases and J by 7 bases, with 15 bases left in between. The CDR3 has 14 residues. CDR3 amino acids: CASSPTAGQNEQFF. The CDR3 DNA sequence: TGTGCCAGCAGCCCAACAGCAGGGCAAAATGAGCAGTTCTTC.

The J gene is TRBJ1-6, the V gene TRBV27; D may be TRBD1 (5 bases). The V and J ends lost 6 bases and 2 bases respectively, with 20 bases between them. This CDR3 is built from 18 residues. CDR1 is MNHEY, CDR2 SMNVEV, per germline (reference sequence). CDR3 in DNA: TGTGCCAGCAGGCCGGGGGTCGGGGTAGACGCCTATAATTCACCCCTCCACTTT. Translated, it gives CASRPGVGVDAYNSPLHF.

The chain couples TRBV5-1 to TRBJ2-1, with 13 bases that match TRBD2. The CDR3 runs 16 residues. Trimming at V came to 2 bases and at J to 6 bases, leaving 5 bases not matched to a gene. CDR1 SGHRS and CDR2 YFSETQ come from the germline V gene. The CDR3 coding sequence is TGCGCCAGCAGCTTCGGACTAGCGGGAGTCGTCAATGAGCAGTTCTTC. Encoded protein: CASSFGLAGVVNEQFF.

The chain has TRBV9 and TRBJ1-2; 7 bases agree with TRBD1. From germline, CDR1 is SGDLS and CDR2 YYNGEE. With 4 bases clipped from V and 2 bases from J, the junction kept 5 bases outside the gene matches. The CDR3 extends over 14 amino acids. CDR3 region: CASSPQTGNYGYTF. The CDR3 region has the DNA TGTGCCAGCAGCCCCCAGACAGGGAACTATGGCTACACCTTC.

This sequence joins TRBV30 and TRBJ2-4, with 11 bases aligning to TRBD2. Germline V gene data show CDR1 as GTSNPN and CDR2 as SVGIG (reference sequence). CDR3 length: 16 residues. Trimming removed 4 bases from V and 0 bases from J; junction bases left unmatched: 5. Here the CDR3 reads CAWMGLADLAKNIQYF. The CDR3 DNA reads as TGTGCCTGGATGGGACTAGCGGACCTAGCCAAAAACATTCAGTACTTC.

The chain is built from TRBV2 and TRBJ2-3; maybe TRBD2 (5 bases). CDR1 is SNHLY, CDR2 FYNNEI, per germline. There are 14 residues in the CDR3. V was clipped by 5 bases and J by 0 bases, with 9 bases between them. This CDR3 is CASSLAPSTDTQYF. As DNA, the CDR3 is TGTGCCAGCAGTTTAGCGCCAAGCACAGATACGCAGTATTTT.

CDR3 loop: CASSFSSGRGLSYNEQFF. CDR3 nucleotide sequence: TGTGCCAGCAGCTTCTCTAGCGGGAGGGGCCTCTCCTACAATGAGCAGTTCTTC. This chain connects TRBV13 to TRBJ2-1; 12 positions agree with TRBD2. The germline gives CDR1 PRHDT, CDR2 FYEKMQ (reference sequence). The CDR3 runs to 18 residues. J gave up 0 bases and V 3 bases, and 6 bases lay outside the gene matches. Complete variable domain (other parts from reference TRBV13 and TRBJ2-1): AAGVIQSPRHLIKEKRETATLKCYPIPRHDTVYWYQQGPGQDPQFLISFYEKMQSDKGSIPDRFSAQQFSDYHSELNMSSLELGDSALYFCASSFSSGRGLSYNEQFFGPGTRLTVL.

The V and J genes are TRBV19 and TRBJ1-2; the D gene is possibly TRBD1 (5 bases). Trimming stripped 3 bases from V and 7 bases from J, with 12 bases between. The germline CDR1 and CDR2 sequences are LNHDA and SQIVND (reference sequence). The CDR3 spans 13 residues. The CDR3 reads CASSIKGLSGYTF. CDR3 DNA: TGTGCCAGTAGTATTAAGGGGCTAAGTGGCTACACCTTC.

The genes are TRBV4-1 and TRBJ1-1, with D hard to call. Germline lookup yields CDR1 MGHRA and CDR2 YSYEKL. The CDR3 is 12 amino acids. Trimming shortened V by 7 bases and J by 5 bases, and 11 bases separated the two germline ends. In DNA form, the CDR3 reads TGCGCCAGCACGTTCGGGGAAACTGAAGCTTTCTTT. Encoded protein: CASTFGETEAFF.

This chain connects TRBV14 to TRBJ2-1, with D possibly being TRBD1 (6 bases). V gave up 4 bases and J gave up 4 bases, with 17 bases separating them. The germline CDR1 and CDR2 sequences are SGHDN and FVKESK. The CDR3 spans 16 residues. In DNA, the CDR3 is TGTGCCAGCAGCCCCTTAAAGACAGGTAGTTACAATGAGCAGTTCTTC. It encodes CASSPLKTGSYNEQFF.